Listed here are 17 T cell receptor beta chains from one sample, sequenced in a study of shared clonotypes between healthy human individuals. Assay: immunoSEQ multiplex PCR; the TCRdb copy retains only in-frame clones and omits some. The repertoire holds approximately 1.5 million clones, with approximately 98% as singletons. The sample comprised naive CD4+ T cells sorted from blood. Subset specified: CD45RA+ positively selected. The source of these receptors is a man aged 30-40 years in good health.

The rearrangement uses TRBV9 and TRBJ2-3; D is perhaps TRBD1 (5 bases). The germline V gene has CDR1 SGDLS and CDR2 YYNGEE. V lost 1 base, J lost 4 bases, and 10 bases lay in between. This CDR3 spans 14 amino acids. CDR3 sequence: CASSVLGRADTQYF. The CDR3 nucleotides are TGTGCCAGCAGCGTACTGGGCAGGGCAGATACGCAGTATTTT.

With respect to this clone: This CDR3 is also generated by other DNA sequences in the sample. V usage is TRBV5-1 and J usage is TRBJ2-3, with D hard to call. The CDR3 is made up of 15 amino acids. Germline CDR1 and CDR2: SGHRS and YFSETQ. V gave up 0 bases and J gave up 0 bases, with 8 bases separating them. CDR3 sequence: CASSLDSTSTDTQYF. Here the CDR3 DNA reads TGCGCCAGCAGCTTGGATTCCACTAGCACAGATACGCAGTATTTT.

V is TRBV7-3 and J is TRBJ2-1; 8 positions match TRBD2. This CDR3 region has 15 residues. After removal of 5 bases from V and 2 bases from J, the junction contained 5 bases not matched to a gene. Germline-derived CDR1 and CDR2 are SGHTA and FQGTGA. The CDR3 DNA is TGTGCCAGCAGCCTGGGACTAGGAACCTACAATGAGCAGTTCTTC. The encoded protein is CASSLGLGTYNEQFF.

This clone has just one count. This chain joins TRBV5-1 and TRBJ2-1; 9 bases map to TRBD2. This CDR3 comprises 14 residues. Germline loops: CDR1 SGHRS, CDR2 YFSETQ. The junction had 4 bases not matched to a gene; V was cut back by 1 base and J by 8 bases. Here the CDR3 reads CASSLSSGADEQFF. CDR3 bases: TGCGCCAGCAGCTTGTCTAGCGGGGCAGATGAGCAGTTCTTC. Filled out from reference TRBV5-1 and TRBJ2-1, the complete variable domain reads KAGVTQTPRYLIKTRGQQVTLSCSPISGHRSVSWYQQTPGQGLQFLFEYFSETQRNKGNFPGRFSGRQFSNSRSEMNVSTLELGDSALYLCASSLSSGADEQFFGPGTRLTVL.

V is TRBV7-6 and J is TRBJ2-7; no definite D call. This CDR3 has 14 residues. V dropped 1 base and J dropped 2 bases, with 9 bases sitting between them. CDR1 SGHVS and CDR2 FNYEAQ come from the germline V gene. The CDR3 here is CASSLVGRAYEQYF. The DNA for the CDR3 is TGTGCCAGCAGCTTAGTTGGCAGAGCCTACGAGCAGTACTTC.

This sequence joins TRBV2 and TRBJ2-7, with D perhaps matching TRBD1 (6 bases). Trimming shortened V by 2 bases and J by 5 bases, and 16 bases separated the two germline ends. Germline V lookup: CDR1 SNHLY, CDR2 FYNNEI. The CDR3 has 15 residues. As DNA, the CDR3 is TGTGCCAGCAGTGAATGGCAGGGGCTAAGGGACGAGCAGTACTTC. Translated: CASSEWQGLRDEQYF. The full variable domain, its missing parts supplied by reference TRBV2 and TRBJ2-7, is EPEVTQTPSHQVTQMGQEVILRCVPISNHLYFYWYRQILGQKVEFLVSFYNNEISEKSEIFDDQFSVERPDGSNFTLKIRSTKLEDSAMYFCASSEWQGLRDEQYFGPGTRLTVT.

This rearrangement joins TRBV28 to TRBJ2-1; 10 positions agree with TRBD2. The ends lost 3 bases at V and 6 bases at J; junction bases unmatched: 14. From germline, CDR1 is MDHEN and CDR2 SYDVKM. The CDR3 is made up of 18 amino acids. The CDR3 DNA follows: TGTGCCAGCAGTTTCGTCTTTAAAATAGCGGGAGGCAGCAATGAGCAGTTCTTC. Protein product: CASSFVFKIAGGSNEQFF.

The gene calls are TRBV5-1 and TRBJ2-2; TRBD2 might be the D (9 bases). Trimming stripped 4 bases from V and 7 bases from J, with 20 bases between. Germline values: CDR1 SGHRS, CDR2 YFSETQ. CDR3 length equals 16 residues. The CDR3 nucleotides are TGCGCCAGCAGCAGCCTAGCGGGACAGGCGGTCGGGGAGCTGTTTTTT. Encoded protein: CASSSLAGQAVGELFF.

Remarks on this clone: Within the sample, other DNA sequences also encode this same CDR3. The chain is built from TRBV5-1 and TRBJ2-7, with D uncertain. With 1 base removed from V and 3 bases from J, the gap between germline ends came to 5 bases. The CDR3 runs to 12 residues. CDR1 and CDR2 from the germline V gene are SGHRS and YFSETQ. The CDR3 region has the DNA TGCGCCAGCAGCTTGACAGACTACGAGCAGTACTTC. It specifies CASSLTDYEQYF.

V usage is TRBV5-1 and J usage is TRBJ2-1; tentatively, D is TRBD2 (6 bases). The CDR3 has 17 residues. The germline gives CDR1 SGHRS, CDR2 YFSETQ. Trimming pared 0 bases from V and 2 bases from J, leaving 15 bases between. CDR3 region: CASSLAQSSEPYNEQFF. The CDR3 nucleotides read TGCGCCAGCAGCTTGGCCCAATCTAGCGAACCCTACAATGAGCAGTTCTTC.

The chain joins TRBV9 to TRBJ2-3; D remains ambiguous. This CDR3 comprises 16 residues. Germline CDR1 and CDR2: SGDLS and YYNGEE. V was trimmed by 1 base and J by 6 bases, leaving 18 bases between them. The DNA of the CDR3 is TGTGCCAGCAGCGTATCAGCGAATAGTGAGCTCGATACGCAGTATTTT. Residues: CASSVSANSELDTQYF.

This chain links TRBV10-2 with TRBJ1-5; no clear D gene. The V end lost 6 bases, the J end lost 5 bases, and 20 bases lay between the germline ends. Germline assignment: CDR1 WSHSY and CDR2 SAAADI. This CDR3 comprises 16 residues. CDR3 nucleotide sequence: TGCGCCAGCAGCAAGGATATCGGGGTCCGCGATCAGCCCCAGCATTTT. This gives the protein CASSKDIGVRDQPQHF.

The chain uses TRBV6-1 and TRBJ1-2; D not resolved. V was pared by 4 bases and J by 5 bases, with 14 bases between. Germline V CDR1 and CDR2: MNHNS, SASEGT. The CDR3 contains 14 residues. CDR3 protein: CASSADPGGYGYTF. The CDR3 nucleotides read TGTGCCAGCAGTGCAGACCCTGGTGGGTATGGCTACACCTTC.

CDR3 bases: TGTGCCAGCAGCACGAGGACAGCCTGGAACACTGAAGCTTTCTTT. Amino acid sequence: CASSTRTAWNTEAFF. The chain is built from TRBV7-9 and TRBJ1-1; D perhaps matches TRBD1 (6 bases). V was cut by 5 bases and J by 1 base, with 14 bases left in between. The CDR3 has 15 amino acids. From germline, CDR1 is SEHNR and CDR2 FQNEAQ (reference sequence).

This CDR3 is CAYRGLQETQYF. The CDR3, as DNA: TGTGCCTACAGGGGGCTCCAAGAGACCCAGTACTTC. The genes are TRBV30 and TRBJ2-5; 9 nucleotides align to TRBD1. This CDR3 region has 12 residues. The ends lost 7 bases at V and 1 base at J; junction bases unmatched: 1. Germline V gene lookup returns CDR1 GTSNPN and CDR2 SVGIG (reference sequence).

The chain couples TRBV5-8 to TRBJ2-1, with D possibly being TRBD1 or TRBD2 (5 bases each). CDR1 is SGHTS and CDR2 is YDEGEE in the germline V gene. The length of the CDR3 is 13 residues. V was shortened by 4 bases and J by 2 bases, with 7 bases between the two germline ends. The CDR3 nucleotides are TGTGCCAGCAGCAGGGGACCCTACAATGAGCAGTTCTTC. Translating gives CASSRGPYNEQFF.

The CDR3 sequence: CASSRKDFYEQYF. The CDR3 DNA reads TGTGCCAGCAGCCGCAAGGACTTCTACGAGCAGTACTTC. The gene calls are TRBV5-4 and TRBJ2-7, with TRBD2 as a possible D gene (5 bases). Looked up from germline, CDR1 is SGHNT and CDR2 is YYREEE (reference sequence). Deletions cut 4 bases from V and 3 bases from J, with 11 bases between. CDR3 length: 13 residues.